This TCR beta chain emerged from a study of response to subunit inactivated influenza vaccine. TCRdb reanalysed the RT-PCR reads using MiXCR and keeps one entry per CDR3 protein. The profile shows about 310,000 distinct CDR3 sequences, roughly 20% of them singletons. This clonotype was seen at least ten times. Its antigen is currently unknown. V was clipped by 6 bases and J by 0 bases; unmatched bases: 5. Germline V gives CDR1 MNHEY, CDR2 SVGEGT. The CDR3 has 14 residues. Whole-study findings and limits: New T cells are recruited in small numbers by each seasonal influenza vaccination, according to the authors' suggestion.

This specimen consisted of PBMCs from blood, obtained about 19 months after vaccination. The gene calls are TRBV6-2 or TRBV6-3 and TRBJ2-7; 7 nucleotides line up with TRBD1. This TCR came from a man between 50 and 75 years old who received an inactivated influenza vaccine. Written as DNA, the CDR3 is TGTGCCAGCAGCCCGGGACAGACCTCCTACGAGCAGTACTTC. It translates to CASSPGQTSYEQYF.